The rows below give T cell receptor beta chains drawn from one sample of a study of T-cell memory formation after mild COVID-19. TCRdb fed the 5' RACE reads into MiXCR, producing one record per CDR3 protein. The table has approximately 340,000 distinct CDR3 sequences, approximately 13% seen once. Material for sequencing was PBMCs or a T cell subset sorted from them (not recorded which). These receptors were taken from a man younger than 35 who had mild COVID-19 (a few samples of this study predate the infection). Cell type and time point are not known. The CDR3 runs from the conserved cysteine through the conserved F or W. A D gene is named only where the DNA matches it firmly. The size entry is marked missing in some rows and otherwise reads once, few, many or a size class.

size,length,J,D,V,DNA,CDR3
many,15,TRBJ2-2,NA,TRBV5-4,TGTGCCAGCAGCTCATCTAGGGGGGGCATCGGGGAGCTGTTTTTT,CASSSSRGGIGELFF
many,15,TRBJ2-1,TRBD2,TRBV5-1,TGCGCCAGCAGCCCGCTCCCGGGGGGGCAGAATGAGCAGTTCTTC,CASSPLPGGQNEQFF
few,13,TRBJ2-1,NA,TRBV20-1,TGCAGTGCTAGGGGATGGGTCTACAATGAGCAGTTCTTC,CSARGWVYNEQFF
NA,16,TRBJ2-4,TRBD1,TRBV6-2/TRBV6-3,TGTGCCAGCAGTTACGCGGACAGGGCGGTCAAAAACATTCAGTACTTC,CASSYADRAVKNIQYF
few,16,TRBJ2-2,NA,TRBV19,TGTGCCAGTACCCCCCACTCCGGGGCGAACACCGGGGAGCTGTTTTTT,CASTPHSGANTGELFF
NA,12,TRBJ1-1,NA,TRBV5-1,TGCGCCAGCAGCTTGGGCGGGCGTGATCCTTTCTTT,CASSLGGRDPFF
NA,15,TRBJ1-6,NA,TRBV9,TGTGCCAGCAGCTCCGGGTGGTCCTATAATTCACCCCTCCACTTT,CASSSGWSYNSPLHF
NA,14,TRBJ2-1,NA,TRBV5-1,TGCGCCAGCAGCTTTGACAGTTCCTACAATGAGCAGTTCTTC,CASSFDSSYNEQFF
few,13,TRBJ1-3,NA,TRBV12-3/TRBV12-4,TGTGCCAGCGGGGTTGCCTCTGGAAACACCATATATTTT,CASGVASGNTIYF
NA,14,TRBJ2-1,TRBD2,TRBV7-2,TGTGCCAGCGGCGGGACTAGCGGGGGGGGAGAGCAGTTCTTC,CASGGTSGGGEQFF
few,13,TRBJ2-2,NA,TRBV10-3,TGTGCCATCAAAGGGGCGTCTTCCGGGGAGCTGTTTTTT,CAIKGASSGELFF
few,14,TRBJ2-1,NA,TRBV5-5,TGTGCCAGCAGCCAACCCACAGGGTTTGGAGAGCAGTTCTTC,CASSQPTGFGEQFF
few,15,TRBJ2-3,NA,TRBV4-1,TGCGCCAGCAGCCCAACCGGGGGCGAGACAGATACGCAGTATTTT,CASSPTGGETDTQYF
few,14,TRBJ1-5,NA,TRBV5-4,TGTGCCAGCAGCTCCGGAGGGGCGGCTCAGCCCCAGCATTTT,CASSSGGAAQPQHF
few,14,TRBJ2-7,NA,TRBV7-2,TGTGCCAGCAGCTTTTATAACAGGCCCTACGAGCAGTACTTC,CASSFYNRPYEQYF
NA,11,TRBJ2-3,NA,TRBV4-1,TGCGCCAGCAGCCACCCTGATACGCAGTATTTT,CASSHPDTQYF
few,14,TRBJ1-1,NA,TRBV12-3/TRBV12-4,TGTGCCAGCAGTGAGACAGTGGGGGGCACTGAAGCTTTCTTT,CASSETVGGTEAFF
few,16,TRBJ2-3,TRBD2,TRBV5-1,TGCGCCAGCAGCTTCCCGACTAGCGGGGTGTCAGATACGCAGTATTTT,CASSFPTSGVSDTQYF
many,14,TRBJ1-1,NA,TRBV5-6,TGTGCCAGCAGCTTGGAACAGACGAACACTGAAGCTTTCTTT,CASSLEQTNTEAFF
NA,15,TRBJ2-3,NA,TRBV25-1,TGTGCCACCTCCTTAGGGGGGCGCGGCTCAGATACGCAGTATTTT,CATSLGGRGSDTQYF
few,13,TRBJ2-7,NA,TRBV4-3,TGCGCCAGCTCCGGCGGGGTCGCCTACGAGCAGTACTTC,CASSGGVAYEQYF
NA,14,TRBJ2-5,NA,TRBV5-5,TGTGCCAGCAGCTTTCACGACGCCCCGGGGACCCAGTACTTC,CASSFHDAPGTQYF
few,14,TRBJ2-1,TRBD1,TRBV5-4,TGTGCCAGCAGCCACGGACAGGGGAACAATGAGCAGTTCTTC,CASSHGQGNNEQFF
NA,14,TRBJ1-1,NA,TRBV6-5,TGTGCCAGCAGTGTCCGAGGGCCGGGGACTGAAGCTTTCTTT,CASSVRGPGTEAFF